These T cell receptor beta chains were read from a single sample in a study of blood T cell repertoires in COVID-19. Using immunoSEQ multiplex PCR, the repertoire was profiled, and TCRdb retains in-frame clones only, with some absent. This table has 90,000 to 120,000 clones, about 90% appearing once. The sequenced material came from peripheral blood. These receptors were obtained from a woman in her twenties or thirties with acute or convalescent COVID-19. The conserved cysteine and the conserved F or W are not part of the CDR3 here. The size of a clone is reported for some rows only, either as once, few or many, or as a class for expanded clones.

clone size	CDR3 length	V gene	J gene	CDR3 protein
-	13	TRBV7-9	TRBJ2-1	ASSLVERGGTEQF
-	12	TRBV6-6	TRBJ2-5	ASSLLGGVETQY
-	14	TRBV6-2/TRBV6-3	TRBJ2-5	ASSYSIGGTQETQY
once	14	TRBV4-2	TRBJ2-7	ASSSTSGGYHYEQY
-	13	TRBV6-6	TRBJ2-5	ASSTGLAGPETQY
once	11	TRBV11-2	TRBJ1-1	ASSSPTRVRAF
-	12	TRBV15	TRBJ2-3	ATNSANLGDTQY
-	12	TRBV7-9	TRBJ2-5	ASSLGTNQETQY
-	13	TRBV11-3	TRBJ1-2	ASSSYYRGPYGYT
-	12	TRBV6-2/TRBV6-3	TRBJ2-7	ASSGWGQDYEQY
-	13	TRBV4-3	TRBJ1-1	ASSRYAGSSTEAF
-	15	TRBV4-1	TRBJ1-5	ASSQEGAGGGNQPQH
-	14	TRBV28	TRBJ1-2	ASRTGTGGANYGYT
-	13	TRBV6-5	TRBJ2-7	ASRPNRGQFYEQY
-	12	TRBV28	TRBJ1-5	ASRVGGSGQPQH
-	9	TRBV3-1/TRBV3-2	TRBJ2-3	ASSLLDTQY
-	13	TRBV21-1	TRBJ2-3	ASSKKGQGNDTQY
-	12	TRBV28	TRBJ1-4	ASSKTGVSEKLF
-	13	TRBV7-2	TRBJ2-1	ASSLAEIDYNEQF
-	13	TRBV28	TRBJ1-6	ASSFFAGSRSPLH
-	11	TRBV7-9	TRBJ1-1	ASSSYSQAQAF
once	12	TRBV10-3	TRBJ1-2	AIKLTGTDYGYT
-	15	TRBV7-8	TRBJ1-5	ASSPGWADAANQPQH
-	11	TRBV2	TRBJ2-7	ASRGLAISEQY
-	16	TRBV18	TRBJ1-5	ASSNYRGQGSNNQPQH
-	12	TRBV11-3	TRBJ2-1	ASSTRRGALEQF
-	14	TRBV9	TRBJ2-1	ASSVVGSGGLYEQF
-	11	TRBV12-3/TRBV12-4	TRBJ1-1	ASTTGIGTEAF
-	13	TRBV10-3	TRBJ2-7	AISGGGGVNYEQY
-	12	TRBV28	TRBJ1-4	ASSLQGGSEKLF
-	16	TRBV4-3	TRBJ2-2	ASSQRPTSGSLAGELF
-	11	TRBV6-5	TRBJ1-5	ASHTTVNQPQH
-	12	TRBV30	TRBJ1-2	AWSNRSPVYGYT
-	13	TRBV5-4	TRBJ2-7	ASSRGRDRGYEQY
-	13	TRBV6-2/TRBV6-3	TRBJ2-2	ASSQEEDSYRELF
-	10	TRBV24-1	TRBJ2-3	ATSSSTDTQY
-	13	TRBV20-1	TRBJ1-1	SASTVGGFRTEAF
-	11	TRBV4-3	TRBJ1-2	ASSQDGGDGYT
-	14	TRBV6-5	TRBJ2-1	ASGSNRGTAYNEQF
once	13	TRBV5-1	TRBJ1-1	ASSLDGTGGTEAF
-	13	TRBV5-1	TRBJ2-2	ASSLMGPNTGELF
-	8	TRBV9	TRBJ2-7	ASPTPGQY
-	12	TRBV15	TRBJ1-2	ATSRPFQSYGYT
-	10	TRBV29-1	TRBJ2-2	SVELFTGELF
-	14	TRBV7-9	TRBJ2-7	ASSLSVAGSSYEQY
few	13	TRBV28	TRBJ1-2	ASSFSRPRFYGYT